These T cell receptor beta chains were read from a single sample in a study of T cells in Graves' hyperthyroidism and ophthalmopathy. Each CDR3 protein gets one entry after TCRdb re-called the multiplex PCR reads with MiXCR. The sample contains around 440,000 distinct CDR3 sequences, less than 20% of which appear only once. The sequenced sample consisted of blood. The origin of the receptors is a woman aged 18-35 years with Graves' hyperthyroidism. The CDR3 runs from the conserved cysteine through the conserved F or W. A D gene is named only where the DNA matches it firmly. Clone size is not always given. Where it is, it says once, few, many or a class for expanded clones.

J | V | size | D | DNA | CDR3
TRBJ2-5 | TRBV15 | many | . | TGTGCCACCAGCAGGATGGGAGGAGGAGAGACCCAGTACTTC | CATSRMGGGETQYF
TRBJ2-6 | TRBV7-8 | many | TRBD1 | TGTGCCAGCAGCGCGACAGGGGGCAATGGGGCCAACGTCCTGACTTTC | CASSATGGNGANVLTF
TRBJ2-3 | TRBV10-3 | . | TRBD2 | TGTGCCATCTCCCCAATTGGGGGGGGGACAGATACGCAGTATTTT | CAISPIGGGTDTQYF
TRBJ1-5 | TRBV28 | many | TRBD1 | TGTGCCAGCAGTTTCCCCAGATCAGGGGGGGATCAGCCCCAGCATTTT | CASSFPRSGGDQPQHF
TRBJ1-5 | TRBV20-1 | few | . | TGCAGTGCTAGAAAGGGCCGGGCGGGGCATCAGCCCCAGCATTTT | CSARKGRAGHQPQHF
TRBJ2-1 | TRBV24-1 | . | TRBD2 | TGTGCCACCAGTGACCCGACTAGCGGGAGCTTCAATGAGCAGTTCTTC | CATSDPTSGSFNEQFF
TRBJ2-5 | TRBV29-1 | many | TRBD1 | TGCAGCGTTGAAAGGGGGCGAGAGACCCAGTACTTC | CSVERGRETQYF
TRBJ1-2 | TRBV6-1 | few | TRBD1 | TGTGCCAGCAGGGAAGGACAGGGGCCGCTAACTAACTATGGCTACACCTTC | CASREGQGPLTNYGYTF
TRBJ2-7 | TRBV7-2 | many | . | TGTGCCAGCAGCTTAAACCCGAGGTACGAGCAGTACTTC | CASSLNPRYEQYF
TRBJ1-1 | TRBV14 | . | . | TGTGCCAGCGGCCCCCACGATTCCCATTATATTTGGACTGAAGCTTTCTTT | CASGPHDSHYIWTEAFF
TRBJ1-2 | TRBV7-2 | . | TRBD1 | TGTGCCAGCAGCTTACAGGGGGCCCTATATGGCTACACCTTC | CASSLQGALYGYTF
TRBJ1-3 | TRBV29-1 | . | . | TGCAGCGTATCTACCGGGGGGATCGCGGGGCGCTCATATTTT | CSVSTGGIAGRSYF
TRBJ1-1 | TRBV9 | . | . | TGTGCCAGCAGCGTAAGCGGAGAGAACACTGAAGCTTTCTTT | CASSVSGENTEAFF
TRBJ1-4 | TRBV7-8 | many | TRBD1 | TGTGCCAGCAGCTTAGGACAGGGGAATGGTGAAAAACTGTTTTTT | CASSLGQGNGEKLFF
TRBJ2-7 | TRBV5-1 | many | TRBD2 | TGCGCCAGCAGCTTGGGGATCCGACTAGCGGAGAAATACGAGCAGTACTTC | CASSLGIRLAEKYEQYF
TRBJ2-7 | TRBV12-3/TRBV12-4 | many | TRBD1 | TGTGCCAGCAGTTTCGTAGTTGGGGCAGGGGGCGGCGAGCAGTACTTC | CASSFVVGAGGGEQYF
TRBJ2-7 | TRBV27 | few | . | TGTGCCAGCAGTTTTTCTGACAGCGGATACGAGCAGTACTTC | CASSFSDSGYEQYF
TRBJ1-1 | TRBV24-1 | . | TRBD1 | TGTGCCACCAGTGATCCAAACAGGGGAGGGGGCACTGAAGCTTTCTTT | CATSDPNRGGGTEAFF
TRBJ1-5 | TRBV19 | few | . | TGTGCCAGTAGTAGCCAGTTGAATCAGCCCCAGCATTTT | CASSSQLNQPQHF
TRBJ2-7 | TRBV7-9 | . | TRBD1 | TGTGCCACCTCCAGGGGGAACGAGCAGTACTTC | CATSRGNEQYF
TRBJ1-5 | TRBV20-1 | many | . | TGCAGTGCTAGCGTTCCGGGGCGGAGGGGCAATCAGCCCCAGCATTTT | CSASVPGRRGNQPQHF
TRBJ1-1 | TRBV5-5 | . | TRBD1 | TGTGCCAGCAGCGTGGACAGGCTGAGTGAAGCTTTCTTT | CASSVDRLSEAFF
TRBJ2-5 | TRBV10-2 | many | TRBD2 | TGCGCCAGCAGTGATTCCTTGACTAGCGGACAAGAGACCCAGTACTTC | CASSDSLTSGQETQYF
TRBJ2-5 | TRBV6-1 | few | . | TGTGCCAGCCACCACGGTGGAAAAGAGACCCAGTACTTC | CASHHGGKETQYF
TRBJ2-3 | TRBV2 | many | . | TGTGCCAGCAGGCAGGGCGGCACAGATACGCAGTATTTT | CASRQGGTDTQYF
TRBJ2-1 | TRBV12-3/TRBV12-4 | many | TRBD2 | TGTGCCAGCAGTTTAGTCAAAGCGGGGGGGTCCAATGAGCAGTTCTTC | CASSLVKAGGSNEQFF
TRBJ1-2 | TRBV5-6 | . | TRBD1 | TGTGCCAGCAGCTTGGATCCCCAGGACAGGGGAGTGTACGCTAACTATGGCTACACCTTC | CASSLDPQDRGVYANYGYTF
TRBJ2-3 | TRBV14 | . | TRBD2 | TGTGCCAGCAGCCAAGAAACACTAGCGGGAGCACTTTTCAGGTTTGATACGCAGTATTTT | CASSQETLAGALFRFDTQYF
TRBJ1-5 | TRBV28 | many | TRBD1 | TGTGCCAGCAGTTCAACGGGACAGGGTATAGGGCCCCAGCATTTT | CASSSTGQGIGPQHF
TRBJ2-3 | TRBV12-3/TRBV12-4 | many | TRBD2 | TGTGCCAGCAGTGAGACTAGCGGACCTAGCACAGATACGCAGTATTTT | CASSETSGPSTDTQYF
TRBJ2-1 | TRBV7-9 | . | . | TGTGCCAGTGGCCCCCCGTCGGGCAGCAATGAGCAGTTCTTC | CASGPPSGSNEQFF
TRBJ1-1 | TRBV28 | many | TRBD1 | TGTGCCAGCAGCCCACGAAGACAGGGAGACATGAACACTGAAGCTTTCTTT | CASSPRRQGDMNTEAFF
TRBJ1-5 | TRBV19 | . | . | TGTGCCAGTATGGGGGGGGAGCAGGGCAATCAGCCCCAGCATTTT | CASMGGEQGNQPQHF
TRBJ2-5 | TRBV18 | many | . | TGTGCCAGCTCACCGCCTTCCTCGGGTCTCGGGGAGACCCAGTACTTC | CASSPPSSGLGETQYF
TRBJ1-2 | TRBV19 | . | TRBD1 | TGTGCCAGTAGTATACAGGGACAGGCCATCGGTGGCTACACCTTC | CASSIQGQAIGGYTF
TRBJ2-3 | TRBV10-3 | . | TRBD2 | TGTGCCATCAGGGGGGGGAGCGGGAGCAATGCAGATACGCAGTATTTT | CAIRGGSGSNADTQYF
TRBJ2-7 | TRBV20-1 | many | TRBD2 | TGCAGTGCTAGAGAAGGGACTAGCGGCTACGAGCAGTACTTC | CSAREGTSGYEQYF
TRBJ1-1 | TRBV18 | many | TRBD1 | TGTGCCAGCTCACCACGGACAGGGGACACTGAAGCTTTCTTT | CASSPRTGDTEAFF
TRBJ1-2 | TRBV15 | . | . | TGTGCCACCAGCGGGGACACCTACTATGGCTACACCTTC | CATSGDTYYGYTF
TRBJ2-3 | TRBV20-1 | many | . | TGCAGTGCCGAAGCCATAGCGAATGCAGATACGCAGTATTTT | CSAEAIANADTQYF
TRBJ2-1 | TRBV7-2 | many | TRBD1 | TGTGCCAGCAGCCCCCGACAGGGGCGGTCCAATGAGCAGTTCTTC | CASSPRQGRSNEQFF
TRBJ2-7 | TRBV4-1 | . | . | TGCGCCAGCAGCCAAGGGACTCCAACAGAGACCTACGAGCAGTACTTC | CASSQGTPTETYEQYF